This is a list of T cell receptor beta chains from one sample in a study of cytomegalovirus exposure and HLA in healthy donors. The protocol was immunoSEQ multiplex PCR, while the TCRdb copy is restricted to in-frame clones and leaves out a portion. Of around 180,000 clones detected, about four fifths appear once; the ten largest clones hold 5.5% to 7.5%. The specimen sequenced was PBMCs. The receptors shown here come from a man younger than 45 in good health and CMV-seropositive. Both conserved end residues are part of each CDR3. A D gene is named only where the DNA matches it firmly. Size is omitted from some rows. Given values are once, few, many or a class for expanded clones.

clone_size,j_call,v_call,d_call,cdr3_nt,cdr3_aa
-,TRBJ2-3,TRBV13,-,TGTGCCAGCAGCACACGGACAGTCACAGATACGCAGTATTTT,CASSTRTVTDTQYF
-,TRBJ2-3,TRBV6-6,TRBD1,TGTGCCAGCAGTTTGGGACAGCCCACAGATACGCAGTATTTT,CASSLGQPTDTQYF
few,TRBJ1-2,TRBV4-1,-,TGCGCCAGCAGCCCGGGTTCCGCGTCTTATGGCTACACCTTC,CASSPGSASYGYTF
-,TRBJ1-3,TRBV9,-,TGTGCCAGCAGCGTAGAATGGGGAGGTGGAAACACCATATATTTT,CASSVEWGGGNTIYF
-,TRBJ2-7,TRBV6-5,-,TGTGCCAGCAGTTACCCCGGAGGGAAGAACTACGAGCAGTACTTC,CASSYPGGKNYEQYF
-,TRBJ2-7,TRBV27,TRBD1,TGTGCCAGCAGAGACAGGGGCCCCTACGAGCAGTACTTC,CASRDRGPYEQYF
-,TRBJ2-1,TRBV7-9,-,TGTGCCAGCAGCCCGGGCGGGTCCTACAATGAGCAGTTCTTC,CASSPGGSYNEQFF
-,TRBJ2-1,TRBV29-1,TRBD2,TGCAGCGTTGTTAGCGGGGTGTTTTCAGGTAATGAGCAGTTCTTC,CSVVSGVFSGNEQFF
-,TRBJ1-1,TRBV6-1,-,TGTGCCAGCAGTGAGGTGAGGAACACTGAAGCTTTCTTT,CASSEVRNTEAFF
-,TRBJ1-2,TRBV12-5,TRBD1,TGTGCTAGTGGCCCCGGGACAGAATTCTATGGCTACACCTTC,CASGPGTEFYGYTF
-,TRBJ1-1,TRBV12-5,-,TGTGCTAGTGGTTTGGGCAGTCCGGGGGACACTGAAGCTTTCTTT,CASGLGSPGDTEAFF
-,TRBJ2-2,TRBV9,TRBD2,TGTGCCAGCAGCGGAGCAGGGAGGGCCGGGGAGCTGTTTTTT,CASSGAGRAGELFF
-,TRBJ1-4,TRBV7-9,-,TGTGCCAGCAGCTTAGCTCAGGGGTCGAATGAAAAACTGTTTTTT,CASSLAQGSNEKLFF
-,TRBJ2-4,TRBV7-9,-,TGTGCCAGCAGCTTAGTGAGGCAGAACATTCAGTACTTC,CASSLVRQNIQYF
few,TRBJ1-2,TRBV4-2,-,TGTGCCAGCAGCCAAGAATCTGGCCGCTATGGCTACACCTTC,CASSQESGRYGYTF
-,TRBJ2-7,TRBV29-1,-,TGCAGCGTGGGGCCCCAGGGCTTCGAGCAGTACTTC,CSVGPQGFEQYF
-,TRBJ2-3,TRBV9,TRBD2,TGTGCCAGCAGCGTCATAGCGGGGGGGAGCACAGATACGCAGTATTTT,CASSVIAGGSTDTQYF
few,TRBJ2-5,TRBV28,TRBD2,TGTGCCAGCAGTTTAATAGCGGGAGCGGTAGAGACCCAGTACTTC,CASSLIAGAVETQYF
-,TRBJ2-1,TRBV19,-,TGTGCCAGTAGTGCATTAGGGGGAGTTCCGTTCTTC,CASSALGGVPFF
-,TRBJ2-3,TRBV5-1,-,TGCGCCAGCAGCTCGTCAGATACGCAGTATTTT,CASSSSDTQYF
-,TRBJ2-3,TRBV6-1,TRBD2,TGTGCCAGCAGTGAAGCAAGACTAGCGAGTACGCAGTATTTT,CASSEARLASTQYF
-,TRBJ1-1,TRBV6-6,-,TGTGCCAGCAGTTACGCAGGAAGCCACACTGAAGCTTTCTTT,CASSYAGSHTEAFF
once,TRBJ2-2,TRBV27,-,TGTGCCAGCAGTCAGGAGACTATGCGGGCTTTCGACACCGGGGAGCTGTTTTTT,CASSQETMRAFDTGELFF
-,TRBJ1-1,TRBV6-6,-,TGTGCCAGCAGTTACCCATACCCGACAGAGTACACTGAAGCTTTCTTT,CASSYPYPTEYTEAFF
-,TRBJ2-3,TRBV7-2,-,TGTGCCAGCAGCTACGCGGGGACAGTCCAAACAGATACGCAGTATTTT,CASSYAGTVQTDTQYF
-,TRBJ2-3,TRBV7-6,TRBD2,TGTGCCAGCAGCCCAACCGGGACTAGCGGGGGACGGGTCACAGATACGCAGTATTTT,CASSPTGTSGGRVTDTQYF
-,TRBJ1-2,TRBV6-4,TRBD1,TGTGCCAGCGCTAAACAGGGGGCGCAAGAGGTGGGCGGCTACACCTTC,CASAKQGAQEVGGYTF
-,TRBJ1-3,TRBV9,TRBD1,TGTGCCAGCAGCGGGGGACAGGGGCCTGGAAACACCATATATTTT,CASSGGQGPGNTIYF
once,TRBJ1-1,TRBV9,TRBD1,TGTGCCAGCAGCCCCCTGACAGGGAGCGACACTGAAGCTTTCTTT,CASSPLTGSDTEAFF
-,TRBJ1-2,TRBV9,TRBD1,TGTGCCAGCAGCGTAGGAACCGGACAGGGGGATGGCTACACCTTC,CASSVGTGQGDGYTF
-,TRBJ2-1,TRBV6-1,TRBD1,TGTGCCAGCAGGGACAGGGCTTACTACAATGAGCAGTTCTTC,CASRDRAYYNEQFF
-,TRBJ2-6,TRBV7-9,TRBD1,TGTTCCAGCAGCTCAAGCCGTGGGACAGGTACCTCTGGGGCCAACGTCCTGACTTTC,CSSSSSRGTGTSGANVLTF
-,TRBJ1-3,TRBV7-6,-,TGTGCCAGCAGCTTAAGGGGCTTCCTCTCTGGAAACACCATATATTTT,CASSLRGFLSGNTIYF